This TCR beta chain came from a study of human T cells and chemical hapten exposure. Study overall: Mainly, slight library volume differences in the pool made TCR yields vary.

This clonotype came up a few times. Time point specified: pre-sensitization, week 0. Treatment denoted: therapeutic diphenylcyclopropenone sensitization with weekly scalp DPC. One entry per CDR3 protein, called by TCRdb with MiXCR from the RACE reads. Of around 300,000 distinct CDR3 sequences in the sample, roughly 7.4% were seen once. The CDR3 sequence is 16 residues long. With 3 bases removed from V and 0 bases from J, the gap between germline ends came to 9 bases. The genes are TRBV12-3 or TRBV12-4 and TRBJ2-6; D gene ambiguous. This receptor was taken from a man younger than 30 with alopecia areata. Some clones in this sample may be carry-over from other donors' samples. The starting material was whole blood, obtained in connection with sensitization to the hapten diphenylcyclopropenone (DPC). The CDR3 is CASSLWRSSGANVLTF. CDR3 in DNA: TGTGCCAGCAGTTTGTGGCGGTCCTCTGGGGCCAACGTCCTGACTTTC.